This is a list of T cell receptor beta chains from one sample in a study of T cell responses to AZD1222 COVID-19 vaccine. Profiled with immunoSEQ multiplex PCR; TCRdb holds only in-frame clones, not every one. Of some 92,000 clones in the sample, roughly nine tenths were seen once. This sample comprised peripheral blood, obtained on day 0 of AZD1222 vaccination. These receptors were collected from an adult in good health. Each CDR3 is given without its conserved first and last residue. D genes are given only for firm matches.

v_call	j_call	d_call	cdr3_aa
TRBV6-4	TRBJ2-7	-	ASSARGRYEQY
TRBV12-5	TRBJ2-7	-	ASADGRVYEQY
TRBV5-1	TRBJ1-4	TRBD1	ASSLLEGAGEKLF
TRBV27	TRBJ2-3	TRBD2	ASTGLAGDTQY
TRBV30	TRBJ2-5	-	AWSGGAQGWETQY
TRBV2	TRBJ2-1	-	ATQSYREQF
TRBV28	TRBJ1-6	TRBD1	ASSPRDRDISPLH
TRBV7-2	TRBJ1-1	-	ASSLVGGQYTEAF
TRBV19	TRBJ2-7	TRBD1	ASSLTQGAYEQY
TRBV7-9	TRBJ2-5	TRBD2	ASSLAGGSETQY
TRBV27	TRBJ1-1	-	ASSLGWGGMNTEAF
TRBV9	TRBJ2-7	TRBD1	ASSPGQGAYEQY
TRBV6-5	TRBJ2-7	-	ASSLRDGPYEQY
TRBV7-2	TRBJ2-1	TRBD1	ASSALIGGQSSYNEQF
TRBV30	TRBJ2-1	TRBD2	AWSSGLAGGAEQF
TRBV2	TRBJ2-7	TRBD2	ASIRAGVSYEQY
TRBV2	TRBJ2-6	-	ASAALQGRNSGANVLT
TRBV4-1	TRBJ2-1	-	ASSQRGITGKVGEQF
TRBV4-1	TRBJ2-5	TRBD2	ASSQDPKLAGVLETQY
TRBV7-3	TRBJ1-1	-	ASSQQEFTEAF
TRBV2	TRBJ2-7	TRBD2	ASSAQGSTSGEQY
TRBV18	TRBJ1-3	-	ASSPGKDAGNTIY
TRBV6-6	TRBJ1-6	TRBD1	ASSYRTGDNSPLH
TRBV27	TRBJ2-1	TRBD2	ASSLRTSGRLDEQF
TRBV12-5	TRBJ1-3	-	ASGLGQVSGNTIY
TRBV5-4	TRBJ1-1	TRBD1	ASSTGTGKTEAF
TRBV18	-	TRBD1	ASSPGQGVNEQY
TRBV12-3/TRBV12-4	TRBJ1-2	TRBD1	ASSQTGFYGYT
TRBV7-2	TRBJ1-2	-	ASSLGGAYGYT
TRBV7-8	TRBJ2-3	-	ASSLAPGHRGDTQY
TRBV3-1/TRBV3-2	TRBJ2-7	-	ASKFQGVPYEQY
TRBV9	TRBJ1-2	-	ASSVAGTKYT
TRBV20-1	TRBJ1-1	-	SAILYREAF
TRBV6-6	TRBJ2-1	TRBD2	ASSYSGGDYNEQF
TRBV28	TRBJ1-2	TRBD1	ASRIQGIHGYT
TRBV19	TRBJ2-2	TRBD1	ASSRGPDTGELF
TRBV19	TRBJ1-1	-	ASRFQEGTEAF
TRBV19	TRBJ1-6	TRBD1	ASSPTTGAESPLH
TRBV29-1	TRBJ2-3	TRBD1	SADRGGTDTQY
TRBV5-5	TRBJ1-5	-	ASGPGLGSNQPQH
TRBV5-1	TRBJ2-7	-	ASSRDYEQY
TRBV6-2/TRBV6-3	TRBJ1-1	-	ASSGYGGEAF
TRBV7-9	TRBJ2-7	TRBD1	ASSMGQGSPHEQY
TRBV2	TRBJ1-3	TRBD1	ASSPGQGVDTIY
TRBV5-1	TRBJ2-2	-	ASSLRGQSTGELF
TRBV12-2	TRBJ1-2	-	ASRLEVGNYGYT
TRBV5-6	TRBJ1-2	-	ASSFDYGYT
TRBV7-2	TRBJ2-3	-	ASSLGYADTQY
TRBV3-1/TRBV3-2	TRBJ2-7	-	ASSSGVDRQY
TRBV6-5	TRBJ2-7	TRBD2	ASRNSGGAHEQY
TRBV30	TRBJ1-1	-	AWSPPVNTEAF
TRBV5-1	TRBJ1-2	TRBD1	ASRRGQTGNYGYT
TRBV6-5	TRBJ1-4	-	ASRGVDEKLF
TRBV18	TRBJ1-2	-	ASSPSTAQYGYT
TRBV7-9	TRBJ1-2	-	ASSLGGNWDYGYT